This T cell receptor beta chain was documented in a study of T cell repertoires in cytomegalovirus infection. Study conclusions and caveats: Cumulated frequencies of public TCR beta families served to identify carriers of CMV plus the relevant HLA.

With respect to this clonotype: Antigen unknown.

TCRdb called the reads again in MiXCR, with one record for every CDR3 protein. The data show approximately 260,000 distinct CDR3 sequences, with over 15% seen just once and approximately 51% held by the top ten. The germline V gene has CDR1 SQVTM and CDR2 ANQGSEA. V trimming: 7 bases; J trimming: 2 bases; junction bases outside the gene matches: 11. The length of the CDR3 is 14 residues. This sequence joins TRBV29-1 and TRBJ2-7; 7 nucleotides match TRBD1. This receptor was identified in a human donor in good health (CMV status not recorded). Some clones in this sample may be carry-over from other donors' samples. The sample taken for sequencing was CD8+ T cells from PBMCs. The CDR3 DNA reads TGCAGCGCTGGGCGGCTGGGACAGACCTACGAGCAGTACTTC. Translated, it gives CSAGRLGQTYEQYF.